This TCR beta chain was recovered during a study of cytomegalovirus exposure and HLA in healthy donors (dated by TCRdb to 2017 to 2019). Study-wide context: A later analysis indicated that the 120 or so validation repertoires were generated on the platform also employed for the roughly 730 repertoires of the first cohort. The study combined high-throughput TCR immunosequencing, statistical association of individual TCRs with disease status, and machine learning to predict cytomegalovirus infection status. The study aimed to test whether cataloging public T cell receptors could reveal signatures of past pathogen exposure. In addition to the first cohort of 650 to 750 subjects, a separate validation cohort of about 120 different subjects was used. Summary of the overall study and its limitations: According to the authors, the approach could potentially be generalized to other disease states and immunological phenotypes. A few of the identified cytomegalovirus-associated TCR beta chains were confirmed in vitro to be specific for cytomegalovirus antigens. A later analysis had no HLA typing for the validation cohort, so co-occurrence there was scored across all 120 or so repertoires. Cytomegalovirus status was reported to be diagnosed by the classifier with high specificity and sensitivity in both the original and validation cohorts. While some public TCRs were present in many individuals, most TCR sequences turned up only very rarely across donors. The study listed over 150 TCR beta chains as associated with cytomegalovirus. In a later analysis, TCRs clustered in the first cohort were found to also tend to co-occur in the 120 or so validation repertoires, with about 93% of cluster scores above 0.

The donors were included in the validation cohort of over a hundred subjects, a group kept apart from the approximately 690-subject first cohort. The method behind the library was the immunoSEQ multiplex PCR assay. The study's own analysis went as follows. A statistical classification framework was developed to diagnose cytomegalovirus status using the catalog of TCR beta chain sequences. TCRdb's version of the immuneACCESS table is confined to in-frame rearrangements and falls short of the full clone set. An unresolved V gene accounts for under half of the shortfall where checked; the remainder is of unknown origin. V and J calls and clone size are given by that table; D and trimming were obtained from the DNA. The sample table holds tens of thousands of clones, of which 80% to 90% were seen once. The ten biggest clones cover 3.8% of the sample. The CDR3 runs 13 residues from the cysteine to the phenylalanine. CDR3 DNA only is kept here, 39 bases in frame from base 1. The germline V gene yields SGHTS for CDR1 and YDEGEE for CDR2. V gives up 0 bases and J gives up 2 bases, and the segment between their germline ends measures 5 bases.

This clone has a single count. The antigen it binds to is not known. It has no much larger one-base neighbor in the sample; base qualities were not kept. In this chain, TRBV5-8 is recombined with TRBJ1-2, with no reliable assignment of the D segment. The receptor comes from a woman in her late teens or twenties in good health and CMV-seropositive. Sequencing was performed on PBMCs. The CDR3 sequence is CASSLGPNYGYTF. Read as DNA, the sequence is TGTGCCAGCAGCTTGGGGCCAAACTATGGCTACACCTTC. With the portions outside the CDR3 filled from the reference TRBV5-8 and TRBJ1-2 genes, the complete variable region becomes EAGVTQSPTHLIKTRGQQATLRCSPISGHTSVYWYQQALGLGLQFLLWYDEGEERNRGNFPPRFSGRQFPNYSSELNVNALELEDSALYLCASSLGPNYGYTFGSGTRLTVV.